The 30 T cell receptor beta chains given below trace back to one sample, sequenced in a study of early T cells in non-severe SARS-CoV-2 infection. TCRdb re-derived calls from the 5' RACE reads in MiXCR, one entry per CDR3 protein. The sample has about 29,000 distinct CDR3 sequences, 4% to 5.5% seen once. Sample: whole blood. The source of these receptors is an adult who was a healthcare worker with PCR-confirmed SARS-CoV-2 infection or an uninfected control (not recorded which).

This clonotype showed up many times. The chain uses TRBV20-1 and TRBJ2-5; TRBD2 matches at 12 bases. Looked up from germline, CDR1 is DFQATT and CDR2 is SNEGSKA (reference sequence). Trimming cost V 6 bases and J 4 bases; bases outside gene matches: 9. CDR3 length: 15 amino acids. CDR3 amino acids: CSADSGLAGRETQYF. Here the CDR3 DNA reads TGCAGTGCAGACTCGGGACTAGCGGGCCGAGAGACCCAGTACTTC.

CDR3 sequence: CASSQRLAGGPAGELFF. Here the CDR3 DNA reads TGCGCCAGCAGCCAAAGACTAGCGGGAGGGCCCGCCGGGGAGCTGTTTTTT. V gene TRBV4-3 combines with J gene TRBJ2-2, with TRBD2 identical over 14 bases. The CDR3 has 17 residues. Trimming at V came to 2 bases and at J to 6 bases, leaving 5 bases not matched to a gene. The germline V gene has CDR1 LGHNA and CDR2 YSLEER.

This clonotype came up a few times. The chain combines TRBV6-2 or TRBV6-3 with TRBJ2-1; no definite D call. This CDR3 has 14 amino acids. Germline V lookup: CDR1 MNHEY, CDR2 SVGEGT. V lost 6 bases and J 6 bases, leaving 15 bases between the germline ends. The CDR3, as DNA: TGTGCCAGCAGAGAGGCGGTTGACCCCAATGAGCAGTTCTTC. Translated, it gives CASREAVDPNEQFF.

This clonotype was counted at least ten times. The chain combines TRBV20-1 with TRBJ1-2; 8 bases are a match to TRBD1. Germline trimming cut 2 bases from V and 13 bases from J; bases unmatched to any gene: 6. The germline V gene encodes CDR1 DFQATT and CDR2 SNEGSKA (reference sequence). The CDR3 is made up of 11 amino acids. In nucleotides, the CDR3 is TGCAGTGCTAGACAGGGGGCCGGTCGCACCTTC. Translating gives CSARQGAGRTF.

This clonotype was recorded at least ten times. The V gene is TRBV7-9, the J gene TRBJ1-6; possible D gene TRBD1, 5 bases. Germline lookup yields CDR1 SEHNR and CDR2 FQNEAQ (reference sequence). The V gene lost 5 bases and the J gene lost 5 bases, with 10 bases spanning the gap. The CDR3 is made up of 14 amino acids. For the CDR3, the DNA is TGTGCCAGCAGCGGGACGGCTGATAATTCACCCCTCCACTTT. It encodes CASSGTADNSPLHF.

This clonotype was seen a few times. The chain has TRBV18 and TRBJ1-2; maybe TRBD1 (5 bases). This CDR3 comprises 16 residues. V lost 7 bases to trimming and J lost 7 bases, with 25 bases between them. The germline gives CDR1 KGHSH, CDR2 LQKENI. This CDR3 reads CASYAVPGLELSGYTF. The CDR3 DNA reads TGTGCCAGCTACGCAGTACCGGGGCTCGAGTTGTCTGGCTACACCTTC.

This chain links TRBV18 with TRBJ1-4; D is perhaps TRBD1 (5 bases). Trimming left V 2 bases short and J 7 bases short, with 14 bases between. There are 15 residues in the CDR3. CDR1 and CDR2 (germline): KGHSH, LQKENI. Here the CDR3 DNA reads TGTGCCAGCTCACCAAGGGGCCCGGGAGCTGAAAAACTGTTTTTT. It yields the protein CASSPRGPGAEKLFF.

This clonotype has more than one count but fewer than ten. The rearrangement joins TRBV6-5 to TRBJ2-7; 9 bases fit TRBD1. CDR3 length equals 14 residues. Germline V CDR1 and CDR2: MNHEY, SVGAGI. The V gene end was trimmed by 5 bases and the J gene end by 4 bases; junction bases not matched to a gene: 6. As DNA, the CDR3 is TGTGCCAGCAGTCAACAGGGGGCCAGGTACGAGCAGTACTTC. Translation gives CASSQQGARYEQYF.

A few counts support this clonotype. The chain employs TRBV7-2 and TRBJ2-7, with 8 bases fitting TRBD2. Per the germline V gene, CDR1 is SGHTA and CDR2 is FQGNSA. V shed 5 bases, J shed 4 bases, and the junction held 7 bases outside the gene matches. The CDR3 loop spans 14 amino acids. CDR3 loop: CASSPAPGGYEQYF. DNA of the CDR3: TGTGCCAGCAGCCCCGCTCCGGGAGGGTACGAGCAGTACTTC.

The table lists this clonotype with many counts. The V and J genes are TRBV2 and TRBJ1-1; perhaps TRBD1 as D (6 bases). Per the germline V gene, CDR1 is SNHLY and CDR2 is FYNNEI. The CDR3 runs 12 residues. The V and J ends lost 11 bases and 12 bases respectively, with 22 bases between them. CDR3 residues: CAGARGGPLPFF. Written as DNA, the CDR3 is TGTGCCGGCGCCCGTGGGGGCCCCTTGCCTTTCTTT.

This clonotype was seen many times. The chain is built from TRBV20-1 and TRBJ2-3, with 14 bases lining up with TRBD2. Unmatched junction bases numbered 11, after V lost 6 bases and J lost 0 bases. Germline-derived CDR1 and CDR2 are DFQATT and SNEGSKA (reference sequence). This CDR3 has 18 amino acids. The CDR3 DNA reads as TGCAGTGCGTTCTTGTCTGGGACTAGCGGGGGTAGCACAGATACGCAGTATTTT. Residues: CSAFLSGTSGGSTDTQYF.

This clonotype came up many times. V is TRBV5-4 and J is TRBJ2-7; TRBD2 agrees at 8 bases. Germline-derived CDR1 and CDR2 are SGHNT and YYREEE (reference sequence). The CDR3 sequence is 15 residues long. Trimming cost V 4 bases and J 3 bases; bases outside gene matches: 9. The CDR3 region has the DNA TGTGCCAGCAGCGCTGGAGGGACTAGGAGCTACGAGCAGTACTTC. This gives the protein CASSAGGTRSYEQYF.

This clonotype has more than one count but fewer than ten. The chain combines TRBV3-1 with TRBJ1-4; TRBD1 might be the D (6 bases). CDR3 length equals 13 residues. Germline CDR1 reads LGHDT; CDR2 reads YNNKEL (reference sequence). Trimming removed 4 bases at V and 8 bases at J, with 11 bases between. This chain's CDR3 is CASSRRGEEKLFF. In nucleotides, the CDR3 is TGTGCCAGCAGCCGCAGGGGAGAGGAAAAACTGTTTTTT.

The chain uses TRBV20-1 and TRBJ2-2; possible D gene TRBD2, 5 bases. Germline loops: CDR1 DFQATT, CDR2 SNEGSKA (reference sequence). V was shortened by 3 bases and J by 5 bases, with 16 bases between the two germline ends. The CDR3 spans 15 residues. As DNA, the CDR3 is TGCAGTGCTAGTTACGGGAACGTTAGAACCGGGGAGCTGTTTTTT. Protein product: CSASYGNVRTGELFF.

In its sample, this clonotype was seen many times. V and J are TRBV29-1 and TRBJ1-4; 9 nucleotides match TRBD1. J was trimmed by 4 bases and V by 5 bases; bases with no gene match: 2. The CDR3 contains 13 residues. CDR1 SQVTM and CDR2 ANQGSEA come from the germline V gene. CDR3 in DNA: TGCAGCGTTAGGGACAGGGATAATGAAAAACTGTTTTTT. As protein: CSVRDRDNEKLFF.

This clonotype was counted many times. The chain employs TRBV7-2 and TRBJ2-5, with 12 bases fitting TRBD2. The J segment lost 1 base and the V segment lost 4 bases, leaving 4 bases of the junction unmatched. Germline CDR1 and CDR2: SGHTA and FQGNSA. The CDR3 spans 16 residues. The CDR3 sequence is CASSSGLAGRQETQYF. The CDR3 DNA sequence: TGTGCCAGCAGCTCCGGACTAGCGGGGCGCCAAGAGACCCAGTACTTC.

This clonotype was observed many times. J is TRBJ1-1 and V is TRBV20-1, with D maybe TRBD1 (6 bases). Germline CDR1 and CDR2: DFQATT and SNEGSKA (reference sequence). This CDR3 contains 14 residues. V shed 0 bases and J shed 1 base, with 9 bases lying between them. The CDR3 coding sequence is TGCAGTGCTAGAGATCCGGGACAGAACACTGAAGCTTTCTTT. As protein: CSARDPGQNTEAFF.

This clonotype showed up many times. The chain carries TRBV11-2 and TRBJ2-3; 10 nucleotides align to TRBD2. The CDR3 totals 15 residues. Germline V gene sequence: CDR1 SGHAT, CDR2 FQNNGV. The V gene end was trimmed by 3 bases and the J gene end by 4 bases; junction bases not matched to a gene: 4. The CDR3 loop reads CASSFLAGVADTQYF. CDR3 bases: TGTGCCAGCAGCTTTCTAGCGGGGGTCGCAGATACGCAGTATTTT.

This clonotype was recorded at least ten times. The chain combines TRBV28 with TRBJ1-5; D is unclear. The V gene lost 8 bases and the J gene lost 7 bases, with 6 bases spanning the gap. The CDR3 runs to 10 residues. The V gene's germline CDR1 is MDHEN and CDR2 SYDVKM. The CDR3 loop is CASPRQPQHF. CDR3 DNA: TGTGCCAGCCCACGACAGCCCCAGCATTTT.

This clonotype has at least ten counts. The gene calls are TRBV24-1 and TRBJ2-1; 13 bases align to TRBD2. The CDR3 totals 18 residues. Trimming removed 5 bases from V and 5 bases from J; junction bases left unmatched: 11. Germline V gene sequence: CDR1 KGHDR, CDR2 SFDVKD. The chain's CDR3 is CATSGRPGLAGQDNEQFF. CDR3 nucleotides: TGTGCCACCAGTGGTAGACCGGGACTAGCGGGGCAAGACAATGAGCAGTTCTTC.

This clonotype was observed many times. The chain carries TRBV29-1 and TRBJ2-2; TRBD1 or TRBD2 may be the D gene (5 bases each). Germline assignment: CDR1 SQVTM and CDR2 ANQGSEA. V lost 4 bases and J 5 bases, leaving 17 bases between the germline ends. The CDR3 has 15 residues. CDR3 DNA sequence: TGCAGCGTTGTTTTAGTCGGGGCACGAACCGGGGAGCTGTTTTTT. Protein product: CSVVLVGARTGELFF.

This chain joins TRBV12-5 and TRBJ2-1, with a weak D call TRBD1 (5 bases). The germline CDR1 and CDR2 sequences are LGHNT and FRNRAP. V lost 6 bases and J lost 0, with 12 bases in between. The CDR3 runs to 15 residues. The CDR3 DNA reads as TGTGCTAGTGGCCCCGACAGAAACTCCTACAATGAGCAGTTCTTC. Translation: CASGPDRNSYNEQFF.

This chain uses TRBV12-3 or TRBV12-4 with TRBJ2-3; D perhaps matches TRBD2 (6 bases). The CDR3 is 14 amino acids. The V gene lost 1 base and the J gene lost 2 bases, with 7 bases spanning the gap. In DNA form, the CDR3 reads TGTGCCAGCAGTTTAGGCGGGAACACAGATACGCAGTATTTT. This codes for CASSLGGNTDTQYF.

The chain joins TRBV5-6 to TRBJ2-4; D ambiguous. Germline V gene data show CDR1 as SGHDT and CDR2 as YYEEEE. The CDR3 sequence is 14 residues long. V was cut by 1 base and J by 0 bases, with 5 bases left in between. The CDR3 sequence is CASSLTKAKNIQYF. Here the CDR3 DNA reads TGTGCCAGCAGCTTGACTAAAGCCAAAAACATTCAGTACTTC.

This clonotype was detected ten times or more. The chain recombines TRBV11-1 with TRBJ2-1; D ambiguous. The V end was cut by 7 bases, the J end by 1 base, with 11 bases between. The CDR3 extends over 14 amino acids. The germline CDR1 and CDR2 sequences are SGHAT and FQDESV (reference sequence). CDR3 amino acids: CASTHDRSYNEQFF. CDR3 bases: TGTGCCAGCACCCACGATCGTTCCTACAATGAGCAGTTCTTC.

This clonotype was seen more than once but under ten times. The chain joins TRBV27 to TRBJ2-7, with D hard to call. Germline CDR1 is MNHEY and CDR2 is SMNVEV (reference sequence). The germline V and J ends were trimmed by 5 bases and 2 bases, with 13 bases remaining between them. The CDR3 contains 14 residues. CDR3 sequence reads: CASSRAELPYEQYF. The CDR3 region has the DNA TGTGCCAGCAGTCGGGCTGAACTGCCCTACGAGCAGTACTTC.

This clonotype has ten or more counts. This chain connects TRBV20-1 to TRBJ2-2; weak D call: TRBD2 (6 bases). Germline V lookup: CDR1 DFQATT, CDR2 SNEGSKA (reference sequence). The CDR3 totals 15 residues. The germline V and J ends were trimmed by 0 bases and 4 bases, with 12 bases remaining between them. CDR3 bases: TGCAGTGCTAGAGATCCGTCCGGGAGCACCGGGGAGCTGTTTTTT. As protein: CSARDPSGSTGELFF.

This clonotype rates as medium-sized. The V call is TRBV12-3 or TRBV12-4, the J call TRBJ2-5; TRBD2 aligns across 8 bases. V was clipped by 2 bases and J by 6 bases; unmatched bases: 11. The length of the CDR3 is 16 residues. The CDR3 nucleotides read TGTGCCAGCAGTTTATCCGGGACTAGAGGGTATAAGACCCAGTACTTC. This codes for CASSLSGTRGYKTQYF.

This clonotype was observed many times. The genes are TRBV6-2 or TRBV6-3 and TRBJ2-2; D remains unclear. Germline V gene data show CDR1 as MNHEY and CDR2 as SVGEGT. V was clipped by 0 bases and J by 6 bases, with 11 bases between them. CDR3 length equals 15 residues. CDR3 in amino acids: CASSYSTIEAGELFF. DNA of the CDR3: TGTGCCAGCAGTTACTCGACCATAGAGGCCGGGGAGCTGTTTTTT.

The V and J genes are TRBV6-2 or TRBV6-3 and TRBJ2-7; no clear D gene. CDR1 is MNHEY and CDR2 is SVGEGT in the germline V gene. V lost 0 bases and J 4 bases, leaving 7 bases between the germline ends. The CDR3 totals 13 residues. As DNA, the CDR3 is TGTGCCAGCAGTTACTCGACTGGTTACGAGCAGTACTTC. Protein sequence: CASSYSTGYEQYF.